This TCR beta chain was sequenced during a study of blood T cell repertoires in COVID-19. Authors' analysis steps: Nucleated cell number was recorded as an estimate derived from reference gene primer amplification. Clones were read by immunoSEQ multiplex PCR, and TCRdb kept only the in-frame ones, dropping some. That table supplies the V and J calls and clone size; D and trimming were determined from the DNA. The table has just over 70,000 clones, 80% seen once; the top ten hold 15% to 20%. The specimen was peripheral blood. The TCR sequence derives from a man aged 65 to 85 who had recovered from COVID-19.

In nucleotides, the CDR3 is TGTGCCAGCAGTTTCCGGGACACTAGCACAGATACGCAGTATTTT. This sequence encodes CASSFRDTSTDTQYF. V usage is TRBV27 and J usage is TRBJ2-3; a possible D gene is TRBD1 (6 bases). The V gene lost 3 bases and the J gene lost 0 bases, with 10 bases spanning the gap. Germline lookup yields CDR1 MNHEY and CDR2 SMNVEV (reference sequence). The CDR3 contains 15 residues.